This T cell receptor beta chain stems from a study of early T cells in non-severe SARS-CoV-2 infection. The CDR3 loop spans 14 amino acids. J gave up 3 bases and V 5 bases, and 6 bases lay outside the gene matches. From germline, CDR1 is SGHTA and CDR2 FQGNSA. MiXCR, run by TCRdb on the 5' RACE reads, gives a single entry per CDR3 protein. The table has about 98,000 distinct CDR3 sequences, about 12% seen once. The source of this sequence is an adult who was a healthcare worker with PCR-confirmed SARS-CoV-2 infection or an uninfected control (not recorded which). The V gene is TRBV7-2, the J gene TRBJ2-7; TRBD2 matches 8 bases. The sample consisted of whole blood. The CDR3 spells CASSPTSGDYEQYF. CDR3 nucleotide sequence: TGTGCCAGCAGCCCTACTAGCGGCGACTACGAGCAGTACTTC.